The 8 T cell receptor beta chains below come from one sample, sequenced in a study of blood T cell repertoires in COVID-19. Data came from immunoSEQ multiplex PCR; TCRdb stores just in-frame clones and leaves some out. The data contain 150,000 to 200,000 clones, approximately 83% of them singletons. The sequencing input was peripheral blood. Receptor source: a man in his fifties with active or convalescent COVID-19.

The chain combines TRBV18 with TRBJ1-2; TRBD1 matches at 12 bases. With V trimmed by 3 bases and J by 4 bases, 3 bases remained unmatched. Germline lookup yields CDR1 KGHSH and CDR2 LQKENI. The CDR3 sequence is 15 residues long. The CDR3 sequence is CASSPGTGGSYGYTF. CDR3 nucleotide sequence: TGTGCCAGCTCACCGGGGACAGGGGGCAGCTATGGCTACACCTTC.

The CDR3 region is CASSVSGQGGEKLFF. As DNA, the CDR3 is TGTGCCAGCAGCGTATCGGGACAGGGAGGTGAAAAACTGTTTTTT. The rearrangement uses TRBV9 and TRBJ1-4, with 9 nucleotides matching TRBD1. Germline CDR1 reads SGDLS; CDR2 reads YYNGEE. The CDR3 consists of 15 residues. Trimming cost V 1 base and J 7 bases; bases outside gene matches: 5.

The CDR3 DNA reads as TGTGCCAGCAGCTTAAGGCGAGGAGAGACCCAGTACTTC. This translates into CASSLRRGETQYF. The chain is built from TRBV7-2 and TRBJ2-5; no reliable D call. The V gene lost 2 bases and the J gene lost 4 bases, with 8 bases spanning the gap. Germline V gene sequence: CDR1 SGHTA, CDR2 FQGNSA. The CDR3 has 13 amino acids.

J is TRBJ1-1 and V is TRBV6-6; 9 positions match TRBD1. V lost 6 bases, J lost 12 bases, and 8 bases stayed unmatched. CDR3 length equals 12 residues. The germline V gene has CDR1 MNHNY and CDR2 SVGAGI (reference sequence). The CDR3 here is CASSPGQGTTFF. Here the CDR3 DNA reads TGTGCCAGCAGCCCAGGACAGGGGACGACTTTCTTT.

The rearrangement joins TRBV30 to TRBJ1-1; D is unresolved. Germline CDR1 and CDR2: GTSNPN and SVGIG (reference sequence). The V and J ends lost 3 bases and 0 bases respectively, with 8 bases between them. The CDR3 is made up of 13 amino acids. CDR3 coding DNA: TGTGCCTGGAGGGTACATTTGAACACTGAAGCTTTCTTT. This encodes CAWRVHLNTEAFF.

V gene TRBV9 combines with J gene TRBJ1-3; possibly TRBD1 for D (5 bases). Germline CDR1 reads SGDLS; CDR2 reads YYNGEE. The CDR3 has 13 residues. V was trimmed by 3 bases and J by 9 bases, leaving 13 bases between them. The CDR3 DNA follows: TGTGCCAGCAGCGACCCCCGGGGGGGCACCATATATTTT. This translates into CASSDPRGGTIYF.

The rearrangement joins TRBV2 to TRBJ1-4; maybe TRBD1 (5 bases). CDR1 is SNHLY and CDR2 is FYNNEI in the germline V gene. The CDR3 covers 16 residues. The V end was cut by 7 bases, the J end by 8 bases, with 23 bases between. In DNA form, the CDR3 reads TGTGCCAGCACCGAGAGTGGGCAACCTAGGGGAGAAAAACTGTTTTTT. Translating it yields CASTESGQPRGEKLFF.

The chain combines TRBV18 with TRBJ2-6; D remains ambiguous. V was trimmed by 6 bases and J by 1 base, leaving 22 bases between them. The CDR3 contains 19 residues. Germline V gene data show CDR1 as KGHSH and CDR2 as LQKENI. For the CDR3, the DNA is TGTGCCAGCTCGTACCTCCCGGGTCATAGGTGGTCTGGGGCCAACGTCCTGACTTTC. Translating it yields CASSYLPGHRWSGANVLTF.